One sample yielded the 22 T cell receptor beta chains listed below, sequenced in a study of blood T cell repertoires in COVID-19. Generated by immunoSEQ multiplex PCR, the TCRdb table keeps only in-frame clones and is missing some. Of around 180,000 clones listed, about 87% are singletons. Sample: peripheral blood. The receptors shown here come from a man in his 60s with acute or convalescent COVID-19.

The CDR3 loop reads CASSLGRTATDTQYF. Here the CDR3 DNA reads TGCGCCAGCAGCCTTGGCCGGACAGCCACAGATACGCAGTATTTT. The V and J genes are TRBV4-1 and TRBJ2-3; a possible D gene is TRBD1 (6 bases). Germline V gives CDR1 MGHRA, CDR2 YSYEKL. This CDR3 is 15 amino acids long. Trimming took off 4 bases at V and 2 bases at J, with 13 bases between the two ends.

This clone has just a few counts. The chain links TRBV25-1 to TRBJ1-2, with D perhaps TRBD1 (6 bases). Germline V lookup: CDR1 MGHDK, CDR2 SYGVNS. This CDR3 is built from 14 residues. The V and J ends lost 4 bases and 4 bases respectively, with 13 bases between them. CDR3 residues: CASSGSGAGYGYTF. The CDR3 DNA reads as TGTGCCAGCAGTGGGTCAGGGGCCGGCTATGGCTACACCTTC.

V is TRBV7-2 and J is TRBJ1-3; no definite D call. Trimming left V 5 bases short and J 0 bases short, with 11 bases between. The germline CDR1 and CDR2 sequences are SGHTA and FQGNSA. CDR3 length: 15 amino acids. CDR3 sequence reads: CASSRQATSGNTIYF. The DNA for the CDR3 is TGTGCCAGCAGCCGCCAGGCGACCTCTGGAAACACCATATATTTT. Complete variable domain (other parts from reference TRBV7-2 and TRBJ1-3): GAGVSQSPSNKVTEKGKDVELRCDPISGHTALYWYRQSLGQGLEFLIYFQGNSAPDKSGLPSDRFSAERTGGSVSTLTIQRTQQEDSAVYLCASSRQATSGNTIYFGEGSWLTVV.

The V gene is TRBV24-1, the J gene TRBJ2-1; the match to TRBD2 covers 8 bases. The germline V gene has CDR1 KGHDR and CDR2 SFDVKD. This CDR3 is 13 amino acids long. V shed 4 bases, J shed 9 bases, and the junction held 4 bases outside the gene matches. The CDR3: CATSDPGLVEQFF. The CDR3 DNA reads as TGTGCCACCAGTGACCCGGGACTAGTTGAGCAGTTCTTC.

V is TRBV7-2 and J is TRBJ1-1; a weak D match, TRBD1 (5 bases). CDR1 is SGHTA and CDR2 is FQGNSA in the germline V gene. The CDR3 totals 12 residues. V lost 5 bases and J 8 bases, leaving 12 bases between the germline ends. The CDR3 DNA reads TGTGCCAGCAGCCTGGGGGGTCTAGAAGCTTTCTTT. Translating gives CASSLGGLEAFF.

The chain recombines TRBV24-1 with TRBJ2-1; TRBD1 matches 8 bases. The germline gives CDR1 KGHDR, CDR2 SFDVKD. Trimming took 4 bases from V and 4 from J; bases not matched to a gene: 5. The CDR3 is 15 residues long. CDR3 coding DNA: TGTGCCACCAGTGAGAAGGGACAGGCGTACAATGAGCAGTTCTTC. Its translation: CATSEKGQAYNEQFF.

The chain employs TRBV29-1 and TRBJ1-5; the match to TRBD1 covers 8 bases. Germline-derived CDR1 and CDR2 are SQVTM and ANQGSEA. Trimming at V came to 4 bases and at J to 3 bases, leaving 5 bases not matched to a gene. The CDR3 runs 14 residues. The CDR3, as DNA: TGCAGCGTTGGAACAGGGGGTGTCAATCAGCCCCAGCATTTT. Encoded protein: CSVGTGGVNQPQHF.

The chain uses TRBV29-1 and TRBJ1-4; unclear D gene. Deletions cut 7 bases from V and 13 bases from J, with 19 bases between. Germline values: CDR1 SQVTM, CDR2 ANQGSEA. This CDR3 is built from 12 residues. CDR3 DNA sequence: TGCAGCGCCCGGACGGTCAATCGGGGACTGTTTTTT. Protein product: CSARTVNRGLFF.

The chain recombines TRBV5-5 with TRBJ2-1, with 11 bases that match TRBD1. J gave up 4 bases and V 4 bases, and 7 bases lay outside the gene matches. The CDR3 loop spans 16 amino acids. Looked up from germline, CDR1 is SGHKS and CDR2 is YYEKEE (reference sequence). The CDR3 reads CASSRTGGNEYNEQFF. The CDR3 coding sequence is TGTGCCAGCAGCCGGACAGGGGGCAATGAATACAATGAGCAGTTCTTC.

CDR3 amino acids: CASKERGGKETQYF. CDR3 in DNA: TGTGCCAGTAAGGAGCGGGGGGGAAAAGAGACCCAGTACTTC. V and J are TRBV2 and TRBJ2-5; TRBD2 agrees at 10 bases. CDR1 is SNHLY, CDR2 FYNNEI, per germline. CDR3 length: 14 residues. J gave up 3 bases and V 9 bases, and 7 bases lay outside the gene matches.

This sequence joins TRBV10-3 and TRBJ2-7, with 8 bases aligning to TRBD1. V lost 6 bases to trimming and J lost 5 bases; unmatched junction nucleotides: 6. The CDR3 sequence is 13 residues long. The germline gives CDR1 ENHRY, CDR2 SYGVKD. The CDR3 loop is CAISATGDHEQYF. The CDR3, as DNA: TGTGCCATCAGCGCGACAGGGGACCACGAGCAGTACTTC.

The CDR3: CASSPDSVNTEAFF. As DNA, the CDR3 is TGCGCCAGCAGCCCCGACAGCGTTAACACTGAAGCTTTCTTT. The J gene is TRBJ1-1, the V gene TRBV5-1; perhaps TRBD1 as D (5 bases). V was shortened by 4 bases and J by 2 bases, with 12 bases between the two germline ends. The germline V gene has CDR1 SGHRS and CDR2 YFSETQ. The CDR3 runs 14 residues.

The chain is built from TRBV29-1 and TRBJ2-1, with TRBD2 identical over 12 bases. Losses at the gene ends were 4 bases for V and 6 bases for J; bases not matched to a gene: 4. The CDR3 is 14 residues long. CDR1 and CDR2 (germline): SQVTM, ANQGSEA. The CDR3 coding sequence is TGCAGCGTTGCCGGGACTAGCGGGTTCAATGAGCAGTTCTTC. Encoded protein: CSVAGTSGFNEQFF.

CDR3 loop: CASSFWTGKYEQYF. CDR3 nucleotide sequence: TGTGCCAGCAGCTTTTGGACAGGGAAGTACGAGCAGTACTTC. This chain connects TRBV14 to TRBJ2-7; TRBD1 matches at 8 bases. Losses at the gene ends were 5 bases for V and 4 bases for J; bases not matched to a gene: 7. Germline V CDR1 and CDR2: SGHDN, FVKESK. This CDR3 is 14 amino acids long.

The chain's CDR3 is CASSLGAGTGSEKLFF. CDR3 nucleotide sequence: TGTGCCAGCAGCTTGGGCGCCGGGACAGGGAGTGAAAAACTGTTTTTT. The chain employs TRBV5-8 and TRBJ1-4; 9 nucleotides agree with TRBD1. CDR3 length: 16 residues. J lost 7 bases, V lost 0 bases, and 7 bases had no gene match. Germline V gene lookup returns CDR1 SGHTS and CDR2 YDEGEE.

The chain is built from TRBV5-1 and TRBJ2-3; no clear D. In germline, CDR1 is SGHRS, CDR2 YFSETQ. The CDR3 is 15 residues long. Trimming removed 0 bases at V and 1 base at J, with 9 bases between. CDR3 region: CASSLEESGTDTQYF. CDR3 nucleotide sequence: TGCGCCAGCAGCTTGGAAGAGTCGGGCACAGATACGCAGTATTTT.

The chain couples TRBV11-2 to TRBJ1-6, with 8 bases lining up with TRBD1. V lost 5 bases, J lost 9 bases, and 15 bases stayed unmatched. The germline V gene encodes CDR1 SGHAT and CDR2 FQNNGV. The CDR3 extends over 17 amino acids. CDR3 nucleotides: TGTGCCAGCAGCCGAGGGCAGGGGGCGTTTAGCGGTTCACCCCTCCACTTT. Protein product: CASSRGQGAFSGSPLHF.

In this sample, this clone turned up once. The CDR3 nucleotides are TGTGCCAGCAGCCAAAGCGGTTGGGGGCAAGCTAACTATGGCTACACCTTC. Encoded protein: CASSQSGWGQANYGYTF. This chain uses TRBV14 with TRBJ1-2; TRBD1 might be the D (6 bases). This CDR3 spans 17 amino acids. Germline V gene lookup returns CDR1 SGHDN and CDR2 FVKESK. Trimming took 2 bases from V and 0 from J, leaving 16 bases between them.

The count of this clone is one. CDR3 residues: CASSPGTGRGTEAFF. The CDR3 nucleotides are TGTGCCAGCAGCCCCGGGACGGGGCGGGGCACTGAAGCTTTCTTT. The rearrangement links TRBV2 to TRBJ1-1, with D possibly matching TRBD1 (5 bases). CDR3 length: 15 amino acids. Trimming cost V 6 bases and J 4 bases, with 18 bases left between them. The germline V gene has CDR1 SNHLY and CDR2 FYNNEI.

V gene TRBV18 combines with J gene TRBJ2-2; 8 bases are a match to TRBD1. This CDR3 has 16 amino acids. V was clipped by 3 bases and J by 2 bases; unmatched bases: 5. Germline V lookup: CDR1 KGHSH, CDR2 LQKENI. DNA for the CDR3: TGTGCCAGCTCACCTGGTCAGGGGGCCAACACCGGGGAGCTGTTTTTT. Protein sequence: CASSPGQGANTGELFF.

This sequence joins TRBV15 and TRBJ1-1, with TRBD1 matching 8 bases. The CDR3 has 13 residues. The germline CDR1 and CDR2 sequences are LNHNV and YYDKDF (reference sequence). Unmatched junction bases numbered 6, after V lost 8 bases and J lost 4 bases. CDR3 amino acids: CATEDRVVTEAFF. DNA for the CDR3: TGTGCCACCGAGGACAGGGTGGTCACTGAAGCTTTCTTT.

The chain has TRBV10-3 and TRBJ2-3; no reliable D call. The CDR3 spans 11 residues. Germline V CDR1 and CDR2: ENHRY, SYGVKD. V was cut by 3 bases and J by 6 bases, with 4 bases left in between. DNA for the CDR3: TGTGCCATCAGTGATGGCGATACGCAGTATTTT. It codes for CAISDGDTQYF.